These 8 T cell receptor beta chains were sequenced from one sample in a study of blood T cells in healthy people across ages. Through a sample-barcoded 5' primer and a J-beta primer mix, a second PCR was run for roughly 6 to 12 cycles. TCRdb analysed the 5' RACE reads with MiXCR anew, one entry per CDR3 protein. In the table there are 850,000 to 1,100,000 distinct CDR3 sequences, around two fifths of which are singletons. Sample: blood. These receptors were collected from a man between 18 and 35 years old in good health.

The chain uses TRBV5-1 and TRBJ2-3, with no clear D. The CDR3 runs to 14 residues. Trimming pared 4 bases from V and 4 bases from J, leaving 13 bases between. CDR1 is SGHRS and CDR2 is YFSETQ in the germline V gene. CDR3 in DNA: TGCGCCAGCAGCACCGTTACATTGGCAGATACGCAGTATTTT. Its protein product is CASSTVTLADTQYF.

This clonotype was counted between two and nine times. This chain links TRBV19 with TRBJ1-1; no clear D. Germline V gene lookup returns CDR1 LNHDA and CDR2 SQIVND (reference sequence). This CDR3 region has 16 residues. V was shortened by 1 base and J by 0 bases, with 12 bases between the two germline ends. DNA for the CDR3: TGTGCCAGTAGTATAGCGGTTAGGGCCCTGAACACTGAAGCTTTCTTT. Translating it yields CASSIAVRALNTEAFF.

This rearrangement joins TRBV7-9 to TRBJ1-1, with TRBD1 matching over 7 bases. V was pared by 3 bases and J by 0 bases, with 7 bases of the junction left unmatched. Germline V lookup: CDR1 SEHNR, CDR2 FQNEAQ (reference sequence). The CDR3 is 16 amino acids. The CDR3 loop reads CASSFDRVTMNTEAFF. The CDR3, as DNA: TGTGCCAGCAGCTTCGACAGGGTAACCATGAACACTGAAGCTTTCTTT. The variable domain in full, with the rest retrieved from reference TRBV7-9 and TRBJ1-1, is DTGVSQNPRHKITKRGQNVTFRCDPISEHNRLYWYRQTLGQGPEFLTYFQNEAQLEKSRLLSDRFSAERPKGSFSTLEIQRTEQGDSAMYLCASSFDRVTMNTEAFFGQGTRLTVV.

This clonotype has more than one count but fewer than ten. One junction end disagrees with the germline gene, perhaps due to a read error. CDR3 loop: CVSSTTGATYQETQYF. As DNA, the CDR3 is TGCGTCAGCAGCACCACAGGGGCCACATACCAAGAGACCCAGTACTTC. The J gene is TRBJ2-5, the V gene TRBV4-1; TRBD1 aligns across 7 bases. This CDR3 comprises 16 residues. Per germline, CDR1 MGHRA and CDR2 YSYEKL.

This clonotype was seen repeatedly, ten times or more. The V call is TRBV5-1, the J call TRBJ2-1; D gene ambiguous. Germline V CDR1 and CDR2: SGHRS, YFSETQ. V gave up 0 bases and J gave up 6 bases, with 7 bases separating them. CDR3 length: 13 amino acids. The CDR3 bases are TGCGCCAGCAGCTTGGCTGGGGTCAATGAGCAGTTCTTC. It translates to CASSLAGVNEQFF.

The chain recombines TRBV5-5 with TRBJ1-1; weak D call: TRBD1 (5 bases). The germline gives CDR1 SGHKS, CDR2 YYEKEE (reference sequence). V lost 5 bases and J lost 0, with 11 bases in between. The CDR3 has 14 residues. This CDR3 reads CASRKGTVNTEAFF. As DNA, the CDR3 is TGTGCCAGCAGGAAAGGGACCGTGAACACTGAAGCTTTCTTT. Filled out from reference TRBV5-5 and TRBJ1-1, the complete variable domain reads DAGVTQSPTHLIKTRGQQVTLRCSPISGHKSVSWYQQVLGQGPQFIFQYYEKEERGRGNFPDRFSARQFPNYSSELNVNALLLGDSALYLCASRKGTVNTEAFFGQGTRLTVV.

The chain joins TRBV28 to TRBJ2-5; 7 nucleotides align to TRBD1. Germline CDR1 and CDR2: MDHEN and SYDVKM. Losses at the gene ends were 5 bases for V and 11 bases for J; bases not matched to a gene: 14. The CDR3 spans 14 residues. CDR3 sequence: CASSIGQAFTEQYF. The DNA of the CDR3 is TGTGCCAGCAGTATCGGACAGGCATTTACTGAGCAGTACTTC.

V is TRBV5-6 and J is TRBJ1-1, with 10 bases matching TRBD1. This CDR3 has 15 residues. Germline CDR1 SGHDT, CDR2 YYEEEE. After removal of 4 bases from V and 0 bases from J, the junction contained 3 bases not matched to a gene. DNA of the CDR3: TGTGCCAGCAGCGGTGGGACAGGGGTGAACACTGAAGCTTTCTTT. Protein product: CASSGGTGVNTEAFF. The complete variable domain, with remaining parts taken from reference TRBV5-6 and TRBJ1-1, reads DAGVTQSPTHLIKTRGQQVTLRCSPKSGHDTVSWYQQALGQGPQFIFQYYEEEERQRGNFPDRFSGHQFPNYSSELNVNALLLGDSALYLCASSGGTGVNTEAFFGQGTRLTVV.